This TCR beta chain was retrieved from a study of T-cell reconstitution after alpha-beta-depleted transplantation in children (dated by TCRdb to 2015 to 2016). Regarding the complete study: Using TCR repertoire profiling, the study followed T-cell immune reconstitution in a quantitative way in children after TCRalphabeta/CD19-depleted allogeneic hematopoietic cell transplantation. Results and caveats for the whole study, not just this receptor: The frequencies of hyperexpanded clones fell over the following months, and after one year, T-cell counts and TCRbeta diversity were mostly attributed to newly produced T cells. In some patients, high TCRbeta diversity at day 60 was attributed to recipient T cells and intrathymic progenitors that had survived conditioning. The apparently early recovery of alphabetaT-cell counts about two months after transplant reportedly depended on only several hundred rapidly expanded clones that came from non-depleted graft cells.

This clonotype occurred a few times. It lacks a known antigen. There are no base qualities to consult, and no much larger clone falls within one base. Reading the germline V gene gives CDR1 SGDLS and CDR2 YYNGEE. Cut back by 3 bases and 1 base, the V and J ends lie 11 bases apart. Reading from cysteine to phenylalanine, the CDR3 counts 14 amino acids. CDR3 DNA only is kept here, 42 bases in frame from base 1. Sample treatment or condition, as interpreted from the label and publication: allogeneic hematopoietic cell transplantation with graft depleted of TCRalphabeta T cells and CD19 B cells. The transplant recipients were children given TCRalphabeta/CD19-depleted allogeneic hematopoietic cell grafts. Library preparation employed PCR. This sample was sequenced with an Illumina HiSeq 2500. TCR libraries were prepared with molecular barcoding, using unique molecular identifiers to normalize TCRbeta repertoire quantification. Using fastp at Q25 and MiXCR, TCRdb reprocessed the public reads and kept productive beta chains. All rows with the same CDR3 protein become a single entry with the most common DNA and genes. Within this sample are under 250,000 distinct CDR3 sequences, with about 24% of them counted one time only. Under 5.5% of the sample lies in the top ten.

The TCR comes from a female patient aged 2-10 years who had a stem cell transplant for congenital amegakaryocytic thrombocytopenia, so the T cells may come from the graft donor. Recombination connected TRBV9 to TRBJ2-7, and the D gene may be TRBD2, 6 bases matching. Sample: PBMCs, mostly from graft donor cells, taken 360 days after TCRalphabeta/CD19-depleted stem cell transplant. At the DNA level, the sequence is TGTGCCAGCAGCGCTCGGGACTGGTCCTACGAGCAGTACTTC. Translated, this gives CASSARDWSYEQYF.